Shown below are 29 T cell receptor beta chains from a single sample sequenced in a study of T-cell reconstitution after alpha-beta-depleted transplantation in children. As it was prepared, the TCRbeta library received unique molecular identifiers. MiXCR, run by TCRdb on the PCR reads, gives a single entry per CDR3 protein. The sample has approximately 1,000,000 distinct CDR3 sequences, roughly 29% seen once. Sequenced here: PBMCs, mostly from graft donor cells, sampled 360 days after TCRalphabeta/CD19-depleted stem cell transplant. These receptors came from a boy less than two years old who had a stem cell transplant for SCID, so the T cells may come from the graft donor.

This clonotype was counted between two and nine times. The J gene is TRBJ2-3, the V gene TRBV20-1; D is perhaps TRBD2 (5 bases). Trimming removed 7 bases from V and 3 bases from J, with 8 bases in between. Germline V gene lookup returns CDR1 DFQATT and CDR2 SNEGSKA (reference sequence). This CDR3 is 11 amino acids long. The CDR3 sequence: CSGGLTDTQYF. The CDR3 DNA follows: TGCAGTGGCGGGCTTACAGATACGCAGTATTTT.

V gene TRBV7-9 combines with J gene TRBJ1-2, with no clear D. CDR3 length: 11 amino acids. The germline CDR1 and CDR2 sequences are SEHNR and FQNEAQ (reference sequence). With 3 bases removed from V and 8 bases from J, the gap between germline ends came to 7 bases. The CDR3 nucleotides read TGTGCCAGCAGCTTGACGGGGGGCTACACCTTC. Its translation is CASSLTGGYTF.

This clonotype was seen repeatedly, ten times or more. The rearrangement uses TRBV29-1 and TRBJ2-5; no clear D gene. The germline V gene encodes CDR1 SQVTM and CDR2 ANQGSEA. CDR3 length equals 13 residues. V dropped 0 bases and J dropped 5 bases, with 10 bases sitting between them. In DNA, the CDR3 is TGCAGCGTTGAAGATCGCCTTAGGGAGACCCAGTACTTC. It yields the protein CSVEDRLRETQYF.

The table lists this clonotype with a count of one. The chain carries TRBV5-1 and TRBJ2-3; D unresolved. This CDR3 has 17 residues. Germline lookup yields CDR1 SGHRS and CDR2 YFSETQ. Trimming shortened V by 1 base and J by 0 bases, and 15 bases separated the two germline ends. The CDR3 sequence: CASSLRKLFPSTDTQYF. DNA of the CDR3: TGCGCCAGCAGCTTGCGGAAGTTATTCCCTAGCACAGATACGCAGTATTTT.

V is TRBV9 and J is TRBJ2-3, with 7 bases fitting TRBD2. Germline CDR1 and CDR2: SGDLS and YYNGEE. V dropped 0 bases and J dropped 0; count of bases not matched to a gene: 4. This CDR3 region has 16 residues. DNA of the CDR3: TGTGCCAGCAGCGTAGATCCAGCGGGGAGCACAGATACGCAGTATTTT. Its protein product is CASSVDPAGSTDTQYF.

This clonotype showed up just a few times. The chain links TRBV20-1 to TRBJ2-1; 11 bases match TRBD1. Germline CDR1 reads DFQATT; CDR2 reads SNEGSKA (reference sequence). This CDR3 has 15 residues. Trimming at V came to 1 base and at J to 8 bases, leaving 7 bases not matched to a gene. CDR3 sequence: CSARGDRGILDEQFF. DNA of the CDR3: TGCAGTGCTAGAGGGGACAGGGGGATCTTGGATGAGCAGTTCTTC.

V gene TRBV7-6 combines with J gene TRBJ2-1, with 10 nucleotides matching TRBD2. V was pared by 4 bases and J by 6 bases, with 9 bases of the junction left unmatched. The CDR3 loop spans 16 amino acids. Looked up from germline, CDR1 is SGHVS and CDR2 is FNYEAQ. This chain's CDR3 is CASSSKGLAYFNEQFF. The CDR3 nucleotides are TGTGCCAGCAGCTCCAAGGGACTAGCGTACTTCAATGAGCAGTTCTTC. The full variable domain, completed using reference TRBV7-6 and TRBJ2-1, is GAGVSQSPRYKVTKRGQDVALRCDPISGHVSLYWYRQALGQGPEFLTYFNYEAQQDKSGLPNDRFSAERPEGSISTLTIQRTEQRDSAMYRCASSSKGLAYFNEQFFGPGTRLTVL.

The chain recombines TRBV9 with TRBJ2-2, with D uncertain. The CDR3 consists of 15 residues. The V end lost 1 base, the J end lost 0 bases, and 7 bases lay between the germline ends. Germline V gene data show CDR1 as SGDLS and CDR2 as YYNGEE. The CDR3 loop is CASSVHSANTGELFF. Written as DNA, the CDR3 is TGTGCCAGCAGCGTACACAGCGCGAACACCGGGGAGCTGTTTTTT.

This clonotype appeared a few times. V gene TRBV28 combines with J gene TRBJ1-1; D might be TRBD1 (6 bases). V was trimmed by 7 bases and J by 0 bases, leaving 9 bases between them. The CDR3 length is 13 residues. Germline V CDR1 and CDR2: MDHEN, SYDVKM. CDR3 in amino acids: CASNRDMNTEAFF. Written as DNA, the CDR3 is TGTGCCAGCAACAGGGACATGAACACTGAAGCTTTCTTT.

This clonotype came up a few times. The chain links TRBV5-1 to TRBJ2-5, with D hard to call. Trimming stripped 4 bases from V and 3 bases from J, with 10 bases between. This CDR3 has 13 residues. Germline V gene sequence: CDR1 SGHRS, CDR2 YFSETQ. The DNA of the CDR3 is TGCGCCAGCAGCCGGGTTAGGGAAGAGACCCAGTACTTC. Translated: CASSRVREETQYF.

This clonotype appeared a few times. The V and J genes are TRBV24-1 and TRBJ2-1; no clear D. The germline V gene encodes CDR1 KGHDR and CDR2 SFDVKD. The CDR3 consists of 17 residues. V was clipped by 6 bases and J by 2 bases, with 19 bases between them. The CDR3 nucleotides are TGTGCCACCAGTCCTTACCCCTTAGCTGGCCCCTACAATGAGCAGTTCTTC. This gives the protein CATSPYPLAGPYNEQFF.

This chain uses TRBV6-2 or TRBV6-3 with TRBJ2-1; D ambiguous. The CDR3 spans 12 residues. Between the trimmed V and J ends, which lost 4 bases and 9 bases, there was a span of 10 bases. Germline values: CDR1 MNHEY, CDR2 SVGEGT. The chain's CDR3 is CASSFTTGEQFF. CDR3 nucleotides: TGTGCCAGCAGTTTCACGACGGGTGAGCAGTTCTTC.

The chain carries TRBV12-3 or TRBV12-4 and TRBJ2-7; a weak D match, TRBD1 (6 bases). V was trimmed by 0 bases and J by 6 bases, leaving 9 bases between them. This CDR3 has 13 residues. The CDR3 DNA follows: TGTGCCAGCAGTTTAGCGCACAGGGCCGAGCAGTACTTC. Its protein is CASSLAHRAEQYF.

This clonotype was recorded a few times. The V and J genes are TRBV15 and TRBJ2-1; 7 nucleotides agree with TRBD1. The V gene end was trimmed by 3 bases and the J gene end by 5 bases; junction bases not matched to a gene: 1. The CDR3 sequence is 13 residues long. The germline V gene has CDR1 LNHNV and CDR2 YYDKDF (reference sequence). The CDR3 here is CATSRGQNNEQFF. The CDR3 DNA reads TGTGCCACCAGCAGGGGACAGAACAATGAGCAGTTCTTC.

The CDR3 DNA follows: TGCGCCAGCAGCCACGAAGGGACTAGCAAAAAGACCCAGTACTTC. Translation: CASSHEGTSKKTQYF. This chain links TRBV4-1 with TRBJ2-5, with TRBD2 matching over 9 bases. The junction had 8 bases not matched to a gene; V was cut back by 3 bases and J by 6 bases. CDR3 length: 15 residues. Per germline, CDR1 MGHRA and CDR2 YSYEKL.

The sample holds a few counts of this clonotype. The V gene is TRBV3-1, the J gene TRBJ1-1, with D possibly TRBD1 on 6 matching bases. In germline, CDR1 is LGHDT, CDR2 YNNKEL (reference sequence). The CDR3 loop spans 15 amino acids. Between the trimmed V and J ends, which lost 0 bases and 6 bases, there was a span of 14 bases. CDR3 coding DNA: TGTGCCAGCAGCCAAGATCGCCGGGGGCCGGCTGAAGCTTTCTTT. Protein: CASSQDRRGPAEAFF.

In its sample, this clonotype was seen a few times. This chain links TRBV12-3 or TRBV12-4 with TRBJ2-7; 10 bases agree with TRBD1. This CDR3 spans 14 amino acids. Germline trimming cut 7 bases from V and 6 bases from J; bases unmatched to any gene: 9. The CDR3 bases are TGTGCCAGCACCCCGGGGGACAGGGGAGGCGAGCAGTACTTC. It specifies CASTPGDRGGEQYF.

The chain employs TRBV12-3 or TRBV12-4 and TRBJ2-1; no clear D. The V end lost 6 bases, the J end lost 2 bases, and 17 bases lay between the germline ends. The CDR3 contains 16 residues. As DNA, the CDR3 is TGTGCCAGCAGCCCCCTTAAGTTCGGGCCCTACAATGAGCAGTTCTTC. Translating it yields CASSPLKFGPYNEQFF.

The V gene is TRBV27, the J gene TRBJ2-7; no firm D call. Per the germline V gene, CDR1 is MNHEY and CDR2 is SMNVEV (reference sequence). Deletions cut 3 bases from V and 3 bases from J, with 18 bases between. The CDR3 is 16 amino acids. The CDR3 coding sequence is TGTGCCAGCAGTTTTGTAATACGTCCGCCTGTCTACGAGCAGTACTTC. This gives the protein CASSFVIRPPVYEQYF.

The chain combines TRBV2 with TRBJ2-3, with 12 nucleotides matching TRBD2. V trimming: 1 base; J trimming: 4 bases; junction bases outside the gene matches: 9. This CDR3 is built from 18 residues. Germline CDR1 reads SNHLY; CDR2 reads FYNNEI. This chain's CDR3 is CASSEVPSGGGVADTQYF. In nucleotides, the CDR3 is TGTGCCAGCAGTGAAGTCCCTAGCGGGGGGGGCGTCGCAGATACGCAGTATTTT. Variable domain in full (rest from reference TRBV2 and TRBJ2-3): EPEVTQTPSHQVTQMGQEVILRCVPISNHLYFYWYRQILGQKVEFLVSFYNNEISEKSEIFDDQFSVERPDGSNFTLKIRSTKLEDSAMYFCASSEVPSGGGVADTQYFGPGTRLTVL.

The table lists this clonotype with many counts. CDR3 coding DNA: TGCGCCAGCAGCCTCGGGGGACATTCTTACAATGAGCAGTTCTTC. Encoded protein: CASSLGGHSYNEQFF. V gene TRBV5-1 combines with J gene TRBJ2-1, with D tentatively TRBD1 or TRBD2 (6 bases each). CDR3 length: 15 amino acids. CDR1 SGHRS and CDR2 YFSETQ come from the germline V gene. The germline V and J ends were trimmed by 4 bases and 4 bases, with 15 bases remaining between them.

This clonotype turned up a few times. V gene TRBV5-5 combines with J gene TRBJ2-3; D is ambiguous. V was shortened by 4 bases and J by 3 bases, with 18 bases between the two germline ends. The CDR3 length is 16 residues. Germline CDR1 reads SGHKS; CDR2 reads YYEKEE (reference sequence). For the CDR3, the DNA is TGTGCCAGCAGCAGATACTTGGGGATAGGGACAGATACGCAGTATTTT. It translates to CASSRYLGIGTDTQYF.

The J gene is TRBJ1-5, the V gene TRBV7-8, with a weak D call TRBD1 (6 bases). V gave up 4 bases and J gave up 4 bases, with 17 bases separating them. This CDR3 comprises 16 residues. Germline lookup yields CDR1 SGHVS and CDR2 FQNEAQ. The DNA of the CDR3 is TGTGCCAGCAGCTCCTCCAACAGGGTGATGAATCAGCCCCAGCATTTT. It is translated as CASSSSNRVMNQPQHF.

The V call is TRBV5-1, the J call TRBJ2-2, with 9 bases fitting TRBD1. The CDR3 totals 15 residues. Germline V gene sequence: CDR1 SGHRS, CDR2 YFSETQ. V dropped 4 bases and J dropped 5; count of bases not matched to a gene: 6. The CDR3 region is CASSPGQGFTGELFF. The CDR3 DNA sequence: TGCGCCAGCAGCCCGGGACAGGGATTTACCGGGGAGCTGTTTTTT.

This clonotype has just a few counts. An end of the junction differs from the germline gene, which may be a read error. This sequence joins TRBV6-5 and TRBJ2-1, with a possible D match to TRBD2 (6 bases). Germline V gene lookup returns CDR1 MNHEY and CDR2 SVGAGI. This CDR3 is 15 amino acids long. The chain's CDR3 is CASGYVIAAYNEQFF. CDR3 DNA sequence: TGTGCCAGCGGTTACGTGATAGCGGCCTACAATGAGCAGTTCTTC.

V gene TRBV12-3 or TRBV12-4 combines with J gene TRBJ1-1, with a tentative D call TRBD1 (5 bases). There are 14 residues in the CDR3. V was trimmed by 7 bases and J by 2 bases, leaving 14 bases between them. The CDR3 sequence is CASTTGTVNTEAFF. CDR3 DNA sequence: TGTGCCAGCACCACCGGGACGGTTAACACTGAAGCTTTCTTT.

This clonotype was seen at least ten times. CDR3 sequence: CSVEDSALGEGRRTDTQYF. The CDR3 DNA is TGCAGCGTTGAAGATAGCGCTCTGGGGGAGGGGCGAAGGACAGATACGCAGTATTTT. The chain has TRBV29-1 and TRBJ2-3, with 7 bases lining up with TRBD2. The ends lost 0 bases at V and 3 bases at J; junction bases unmatched: 18. There are 19 residues in the CDR3. The germline V gene has CDR1 SQVTM and CDR2 ANQGSEA.

The chain is built from TRBV5-1 and TRBJ2-2, with 8 bases matching TRBD2. CDR3 length: 15 residues. Germline values: CDR1 SGHRS, CDR2 YFSETQ. V trimming: 4 bases; J trimming: 3 bases; junction bases outside the gene matches: 5. The CDR3 DNA reads as TGCGCCAGCAGCGGGTCCGGGAGGGACACCGGGGAGCTGTTTTTT. Translating gives CASSGSGRDTGELFF.

V gene TRBV5-5 combines with J gene TRBJ2-7, with D possibly called TRBD1 or TRBD2 (5 bases each). The V gene lost 4 bases and the J gene lost 1 base, with 12 bases spanning the gap. Germline lookup yields CDR1 SGHKS and CDR2 YYEKEE (reference sequence). This CDR3 has 14 residues. CDR3 loop: CASSGMGRSYEQYF. CDR3 coding DNA: TGTGCCAGCAGCGGGATGGGACGGTCCTACGAGCAGTACTTC.